These T cell receptor beta chains were read from a single sample in a study of T cell changes during pregnancy in multiple sclerosis. Measured with immunoSEQ multiplex PCR; TCRdb has only the in-frame clones, and not every one. Among roughly 120,000 clones, more than 85% were seen once, and the ten largest hold approximately 1.4%. Sequenced material: peripheral blood, taken in the third trimester of pregnancy. The receptors stem from a female donor with multiple sclerosis, enrolled in a pregnancy study. The CDR3 runs from the conserved cysteine through the conserved F or W. Each record gives: clone size, D gene, J gene, V gene, CDR3 DNA, CDR3 protein. D genes are given only for firm matches. Part of the rows lack a size; the others show once, few, many or a class for expanded clones.

>NA|NA|TRBJ1-1|TRBV6-5
TGTGCCAGCAGTTCACGGAGGGACACTGAAGCTTTCTTT
CASSSRRDTEAFF
>NA|NA|TRBJ2-5|TRBV28
TGTGCCAGCAGTTTATTGGCCAGAAAGCAAGAGACCCAGTACTTC
CASSLLARKQETQYF
>NA|NA|TRBJ1-1|TRBV9
TGTGCCAGCAGCGTCGGACAGACAACATCTGAAGCTTTCTTT
CASSVGQTTSEAFF
>few|NA|TRBJ1-1|TRBV7-3
TGTGCCAGCAGCTCGACGGGGGGGTCCACTGAAGCTTTCTTT
CASSSTGGSTEAFF
>NA|NA|TRBJ1-4|TRBV27
TGTGCCAGCAGCCTTACAGGGAGAGGGTATGAAAAACTGTTTTTT
CASSLTGRGYEKLFF
>NA|TRBD1|TRBJ2-2|TRBV11-2
TGTGCCAGCAGCATCGACAGGGCCGGGGAGCTGTTTTTT
CASSIDRAGELFF
>NA|NA|TRBJ1-1|TRBV28
TGTGCCAGCAGAGTGGTAGGGGAACACACTGAAGCTTTCTTT
CASRVVGEHTEAFF
>NA|TRBD2|TRBJ2-1|TRBV27
TGTGCCAGCAGTTTAGCGGGAGGCGCGGGTGAGCAGTTCTTC
CASSLAGGAGEQFF
>NA|NA|TRBJ1-5|TRBV21-1
TGTGCCAGCAGGGAGGGTCGGGGTCGGGCCAATCAGCCCCAGCATTTT
CASREGRGRANQPQHF
>NA|NA|TRBJ1-2|TRBV27
TGTGCCAGCAGCCCCCGACCAGGGGCAAACTATGGCTACACCTTC
CASSPRPGANYGYTF
>NA|NA|TRBJ1-6|TRBV5-5
TGTGCCAGCAGCTTGGGCCCGGGACAAGGACATATTTCTTCACCCCTCCACTTT
CASSLGPGQGHISSPLHF
>NA|NA|TRBJ1-5|TRBV5-1
TGCGCCAGCAGCTTGGGGTTAGTAAATAGCAATCAGCCCCAGCATTTT
CASSLGLVNSNQPQHF
>NA|TRBD1|TRBJ2-7|TRBV10-3
TGTGCCATCAGGGATGGGACAGGACTCTACGAGCAGTACTTC
CAIRDGTGLYEQYF
>NA|TRBD2|TRBJ2-1|TRBV7-2
TGTGCCAGCAGCCCGGGGGGGCTAAGCTACAATGAGCAGTTCTTC
CASSPGGLSYNEQFF
>few|NA|TRBJ2-5|TRBV5-1
TGCGCCAGCAGCCCCCTCGGGGTGCAAGAGACCCAGTACTTC
CASSPLGVQETQYF
>NA|TRBD2|TRBJ2-7|TRBV5-1
TGCGCCAGCAGCTCCGGGACTAGTGTGAGTTACGAGCAGTACTTC
CASSSGTSVSYEQYF
>NA|NA|TRBJ1-1|TRBV15
TGTGCCACCAGCAGAAACCCCAGTCAGGGTGAAGCTTTCTTT
CATSRNPSQGEAFF
>NA|TRBD2|TRBJ2-5|TRBV18
TGTGCCAGCACCTACCCCCTAGCGGGGGAAAAGACCCAGTACTTC
CASTYPLAGEKTQYF
>once|TRBD1|TRBJ2-3|TRBV2
TGTGCCAGCAGTGAAGGACAGGGGCCAGATACGCAGTATTTT
CASSEGQGPDTQYF
>NA|NA|TRBJ1-1|TRBV19
TGTGCCAGTTTTCCCCTTGGAGCGAACACTGAAGCTTTCTTT
CASFPLGANTEAFF
>NA|TRBD1|TRBJ1-5|TRBV19
TGTGCCAGTAGCCCCGGGACAGGGATTCAGCCCCAGCATTTT
CASSPGTGIQPQHF
>NA|TRBD1|TRBJ1-1|TRBV2
TGTGCCAGCATCAGGGGGCAGGTCACTGAAGCTTTCTTT
CASIRGQVTEAFF
>NA|NA|TRBJ2-4|TRBV4-1
TGCGCCAGCAGCCAAGGGGGCGGGGTGGGCAGAAACATTCAGTACTTC
CASSQGGGVGRNIQYF